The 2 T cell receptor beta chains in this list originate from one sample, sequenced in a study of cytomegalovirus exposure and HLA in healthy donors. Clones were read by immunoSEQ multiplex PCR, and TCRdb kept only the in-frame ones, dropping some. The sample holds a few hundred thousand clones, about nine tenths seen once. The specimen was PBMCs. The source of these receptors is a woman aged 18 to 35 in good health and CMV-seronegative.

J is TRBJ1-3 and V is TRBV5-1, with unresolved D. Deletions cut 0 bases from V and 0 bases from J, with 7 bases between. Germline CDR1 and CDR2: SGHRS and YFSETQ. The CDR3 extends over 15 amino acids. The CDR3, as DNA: TGCGCCAGCAGCTTGGACGGTCACTCTGGAAACACCATATATTTT. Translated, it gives CASSLDGHSGNTIYF.

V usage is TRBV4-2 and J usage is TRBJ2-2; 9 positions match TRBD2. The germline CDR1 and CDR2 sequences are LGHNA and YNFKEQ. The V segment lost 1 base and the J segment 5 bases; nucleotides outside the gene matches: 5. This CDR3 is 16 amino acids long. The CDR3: CASSQVVLAGTGELFF. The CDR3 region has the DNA TGTGCCAGCAGCCAAGTTGTACTAGCGGGTACCGGGGAGCTGTTTTTT.